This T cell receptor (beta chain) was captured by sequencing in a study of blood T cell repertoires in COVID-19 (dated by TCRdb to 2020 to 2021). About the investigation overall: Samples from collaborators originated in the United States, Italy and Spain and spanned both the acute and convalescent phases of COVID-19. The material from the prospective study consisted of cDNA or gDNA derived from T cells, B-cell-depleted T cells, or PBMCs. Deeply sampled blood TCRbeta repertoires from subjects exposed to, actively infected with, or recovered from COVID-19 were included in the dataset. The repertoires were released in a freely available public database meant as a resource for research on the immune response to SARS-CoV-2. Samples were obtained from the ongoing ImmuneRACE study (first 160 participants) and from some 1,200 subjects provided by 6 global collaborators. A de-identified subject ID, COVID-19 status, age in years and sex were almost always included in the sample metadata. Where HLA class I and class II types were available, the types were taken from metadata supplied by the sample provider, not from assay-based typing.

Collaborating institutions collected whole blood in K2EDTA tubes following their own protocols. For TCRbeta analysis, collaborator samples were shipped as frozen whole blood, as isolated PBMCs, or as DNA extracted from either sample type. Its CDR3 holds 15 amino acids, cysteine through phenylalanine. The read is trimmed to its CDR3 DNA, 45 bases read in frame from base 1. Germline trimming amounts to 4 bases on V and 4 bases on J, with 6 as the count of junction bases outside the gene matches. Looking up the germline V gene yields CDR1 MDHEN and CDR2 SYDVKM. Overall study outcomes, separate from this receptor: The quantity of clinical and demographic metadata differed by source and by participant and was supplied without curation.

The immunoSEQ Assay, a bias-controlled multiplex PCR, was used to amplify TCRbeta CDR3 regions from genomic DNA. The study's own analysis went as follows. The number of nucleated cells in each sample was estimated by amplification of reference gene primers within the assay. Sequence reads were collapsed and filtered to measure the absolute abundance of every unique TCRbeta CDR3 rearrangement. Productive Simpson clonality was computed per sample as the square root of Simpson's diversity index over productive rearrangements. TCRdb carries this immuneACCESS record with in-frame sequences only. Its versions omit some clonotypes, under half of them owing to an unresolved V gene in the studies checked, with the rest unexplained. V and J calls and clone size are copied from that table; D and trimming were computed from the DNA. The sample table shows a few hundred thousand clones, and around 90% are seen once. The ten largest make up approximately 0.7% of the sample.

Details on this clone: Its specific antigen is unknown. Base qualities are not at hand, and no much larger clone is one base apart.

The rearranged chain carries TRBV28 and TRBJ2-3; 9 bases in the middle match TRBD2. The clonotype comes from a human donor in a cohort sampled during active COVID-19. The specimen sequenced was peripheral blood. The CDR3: CASSYPSGKADTQYF. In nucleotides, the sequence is TGTGCCAGCAGTTATCCTAGCGGGAAAGCAGATACGCAGTATTTT.